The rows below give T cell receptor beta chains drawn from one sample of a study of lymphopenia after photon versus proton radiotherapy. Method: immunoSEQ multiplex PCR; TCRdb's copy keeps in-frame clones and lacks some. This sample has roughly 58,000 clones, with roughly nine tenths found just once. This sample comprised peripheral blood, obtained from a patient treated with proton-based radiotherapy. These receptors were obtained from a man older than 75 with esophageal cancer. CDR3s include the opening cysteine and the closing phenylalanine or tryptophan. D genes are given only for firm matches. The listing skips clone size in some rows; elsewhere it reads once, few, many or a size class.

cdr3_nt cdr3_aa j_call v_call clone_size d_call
TGTGCCAGCAGCTTAGCGCAGGGAACAGACACTGAAGCTTTCTTT CASSLAQGTDTEAFF TRBJ1-1 TRBV7-9 few .
TGTGCCAGCCGGGACAGGATAAACACTGAAGCTTTCTTT CASRDRINTEAFF TRBJ1-1 TRBV19 medium-sized TRBD1
TGCGCCAGCAGCCAAGGGGTCCTCTATGGCTACACCTTC CASSQGVLYGYTF TRBJ1-2 TRBV4-3 . .
TGTGCCAGCAGTTTCAGGAAACAGGGGGCAAGACCTAATGAGCAGTTCTTC CASSFRKQGARPNEQFF TRBJ2-1 TRBV27 . TRBD1
TGTGCCAGCAGCTTAGCGCGGGGGGGCGGCAGGAACACTGAAGCTTTCTTT CASSLARGGGRNTEAFF TRBJ1-1 TRBV11-2 . .
TGTGCCTGGGGACAGCCAAACACTGAAGCTTTCTTT CAWGQPNTEAFF TRBJ1-1 TRBV30 few .
TGTGCCAGCAGTTTATATGTGAGGGGGGGGACTGAAGCTTTCTTT CASSLYVRGGTEAFF TRBJ1-1 TRBV28 . .
TGCGCCAGCAGCCAAATCCCGGGGACAGACTATGGCTACACCTTC CASSQIPGTDYGYTF TRBJ1-2 TRBV4-3 . TRBD1
TGTGCCAGTAGTATTGGGGGCAGTAACTATGGCTACACCTTC CASSIGGSNYGYTF TRBJ1-2 TRBV19 . .
TGTGCCAGCAGTGACGTCATTATGTCCCCCGGGGAGCTGTTTTTT CASSDVIMSPGELFF TRBJ2-2 TRBV2 . .
TGTGCCAGCAGCTGGGCATCTGGGGAGACCCAGTACTTC CASSWASGETQYF TRBJ2-5 TRBV5-6 . .
TGTGCCAGCAGCTTAGAGGTCGGACAGGCTCTCCACTTT CASSLEVGQALHF TRBJ1-6 TRBV7-3 few TRBD1
TGTGCCAGCAGCTCATCCCCCATGGCAGGGGTGGGCACCGGGGAGCTGTTTTTT CASSSSPMAGVGTGELFF TRBJ2-2 TRBV7-6 . .
TGTGCCAGCAGCATACCACAGAGCCAGCGGTCTGAAGCTTTCTTT CASSIPQSQRSEAFF TRBJ1-1 TRBV7-9 . .
TGTGCCAGCAGTAGGGGGCTGCGCACCTACGAGCAGTACTTC CASSRGLRTYEQYF TRBJ2-7 TRBV27 . TRBD1
TGTGCCTGGAGTGGGGGGAACTTCTATAATTCACCCCTCCACTTT CAWSGGNFYNSPLHF TRBJ1-6 TRBV30 . .
TGTGCCAGCAGCTCTGGTCCTGGGGAAAAACTGTTTTTT CASSSGPGEKLFF TRBJ1-4 TRBV5-5 . .
TGTGCCAGCTCCCTTGGCCGGGGCACTGGAAACACCATATATTTT CASSLGRGTGNTIYF TRBJ1-3 TRBV18 . .
TGTGCCAGTAGTGTACAGCCCTCTGGGGCCAACGTCCTGACTTTC CASSVQPSGANVLTF TRBJ2-6 TRBV19 . .
TGTGCCAGCAGTGGGACAGGGGAATTCACTGAAGCTTTCTTT CASSGTGEFTEAFF TRBJ1-1 TRBV2 . TRBD1
TGTGCCAGCACCGGGACAGTTTATGGCTACACCTTC CASTGTVYGYTF TRBJ1-2 TRBV28 . TRBD1
TGTGCCAGCTACGAATTCACAGATACGCAGTATTTT CASYEFTDTQYF TRBJ2-3 TRBV6-6 . .
TGTGCCCTGACGACCCTCACAGGGGGCCTTCCCTATGGCTACACCTTC CALTTLTGGLPYGYTF TRBJ1-2 TRBV30 few TRBD1
TGTGCCAGCAGTGCCCCCTGGAACACTGAAGCTTTCTTT CASSAPWNTEAFF TRBJ1-1 TRBV25-1 once .
TGTGCCAGCAGTTACTCGTTCGGCAGAACCTACGAGCAGTACTTC CASSYSFGRTYEQYF TRBJ2-7 TRBV6-5 . .
TGTGCCAGCAGTTATGTAGGGGGGCCCTTGGACGAGCAGTACTTC CASSYVGGPLDEQYF TRBJ2-7 TRBV27 . .
TGTGCCAGTAGTAATGGAAGGAACACCGGGGAGCTGTTTTTT CASSNGRNTGELFF TRBJ2-2 TRBV19 . .
TGCGCCAGCAGCTTAGCGGGGGAAACCGGGGAGCTGTTTTTT CASSLAGETGELFF TRBJ2-2 TRBV5-1 once TRBD2
TGTGCCAGCAGCCAACTCCCCGGACAGGGTTCTACAGATACGCAGTATTTT CASSQLPGQGSTDTQYF TRBJ2-3 TRBV4-2 . TRBD1
TGTGCCAGTAGTAAGGGTTCGGTCAGAAACACTGAAGCTTTCTTT CASSKGSVRNTEAFF TRBJ1-1 TRBV19 . .
TGTGCCAGCAGCTTGGCGGTCAGCGGGAGGACGAACACCGGGGAGCTGTTTTTT CASSLAVSGRTNTGELFF TRBJ2-2 TRBV5-4 few TRBD2